The 28 T cell receptor beta chains reported below all come from one sample, sequenced in a study of T cells in Graves' hyperthyroidism and ophthalmopathy. RNA transcripts gave rise to amplified TCR beta CDR3 regions. The TCR CDR3 first-round RT-PCR relied on the HTBI primer set. TCRdb fed the multiplex PCR reads into MiXCR, producing one record per CDR3 protein. The sample has a few hundred thousand distinct CDR3 sequences; just under 25% are singletons. Sequenced input: blood. The receptors derive from a man aged 45 to 65 with Graves' hyperthyroidism.

The rearrangement links TRBV27 to TRBJ2-2; TRBD1 matches 10 bases. Germline V gene sequence: CDR1 MNHEY, CDR2 SMNVEV (reference sequence). This CDR3 has 14 residues. Trimming cost V 6 bases and J 6 bases; bases outside gene matches: 4. The CDR3 spells CASRRTGGAGELFF. Here the CDR3 DNA reads TGTGCCAGCAGACGGACAGGGGGGGCCGGGGAGCTGTTTTTT.

This clonotype was detected ten times or more. V and J are TRBV27 and TRBJ2-2; 7 nucleotides line up with TRBD1. Germline V gives CDR1 MNHEY, CDR2 SMNVEV (reference sequence). After removal of 7 bases from V and 0 bases from J, the junction contained 11 bases not matched to a gene. The length of the CDR3 is 17 residues. CDR3: CASTLLRGQANTGELFF. The CDR3 DNA sequence: TGTGCCAGCACCCTTCTTAGAGGACAGGCGAACACCGGGGAGCTGTTTTTT.

This clonotype was seen a handful of times. The chain is built from TRBV12-3 or TRBV12-4 and TRBJ2-3; 10 positions agree with TRBD2. With V trimmed by 5 bases and J by 5 bases, 7 bases remained unmatched. The CDR3 extends over 15 amino acids. Here the CDR3 DNA reads TGTGCCAGCAGTCGGACTAGCGGAGAAGGAGATACGCAGTATTTT. It is translated as CASSRTSGEGDTQYF.

This clonotype is a singleton in its sample. The junction shows a germline mismatch at one end, possibly a read error. The chain couples TRBV2 to TRBJ1-6; unclear D gene. This CDR3 is built from 12 residues. Looked up from germline, CDR1 is SNHLY and CDR2 is FYNNEI. CDR3 bases: TGTGCCACCAGTATCATGGGTTCACCCCTCCACTTT. Its protein is CATSIMGSPLHF.

This clonotype was found many times. This rearrangement joins TRBV2 to TRBJ2-2; possible D gene TRBD2, 5 bases. Germline lookup yields CDR1 SNHLY and CDR2 FYNNEI. The ends were cut back, 7 bases at V and 5 bases at J, with 20 bases in the middle. The CDR3 length is 16 residues. The CDR3 DNA sequence: TGTGCCAGCACCCGGGGTGGACTTCTGCCGACCGGGGAGCTGTTTTTT. Translating it yields CASTRGGLLPTGELFF.

Points on this clonotype: A much more abundant neighbour one base away suggests this may be a read error. The chain couples TRBV3-1 to TRBJ2-2; 8 bases are shared with TRBD1. CDR3 size: 15 residues. CDR1 and CDR2 (germline): LGHDT, YNNKEL (reference sequence). The CDR3 spells CAGSPGQGGAGELFF. Written as DNA, the CDR3 is TGTGCCGGCAGCCCCGGACAGGGCGGGGCCGGGGAGCTGTTTTTT.

The rearrangement joins TRBV7-2 to TRBJ1-2, with 7 positions matching TRBD1. Looked up from germline, CDR1 is SGHTA and CDR2 is FQGNSA. CDR3 length: 13 amino acids. V was pared by 4 bases and J by 2 bases, with 1 base of the junction left unmatched. The CDR3 sequence: CASSSQGNYGYTF. The DNA of the CDR3 is TGTGCCAGCAGCTCACAGGGGAACTATGGCTACACCTTC.

This clonotype came up many times. This chain connects TRBV5-1 to TRBJ2-7, with 10 bases matching TRBD1. CDR3 length: 15 amino acids. Germline lookup yields CDR1 SGHRS and CDR2 YFSETQ. Losses at the gene ends were 4 bases for V and 6 bases for J; bases not matched to a gene: 10. CDR3 nucleotide sequence: TGCGCCAGCAGCCCCGTCCCGGGACAGGGGTCCGAGCAGTACTTC. Translated, it gives CASSPVPGQGSEQYF.

This clonotype has just a few counts. This chain connects TRBV20-1 to TRBJ1-5, with D perhaps TRBD1 (6 bases). Germline V CDR1 and CDR2: DFQATT, SNEGSKA (reference sequence). Trimming cost V 3 bases and J 9 bases, with 18 bases left between them. The CDR3 covers 14 residues. CDR3 loop: CSASSWGAGVPQHF. Here the CDR3 DNA reads TGCAGTGCTAGTTCATGGGGGGCTGGGGTGCCCCAGCATTTT.

The chain recombines TRBV12-3 or TRBV12-4 with TRBJ2-7; D not resolved. There are 14 residues in the CDR3. V was shortened by 2 bases and J by 1 base, with 9 bases between the two germline ends. The CDR3 spells CASSLRVGSYEQYF. DNA for the CDR3: TGTGCCAGCAGTTTACGAGTGGGGTCCTACGAGCAGTACTTC.

This clonotype was seen more than once but under ten times. The V call is TRBV5-5, the J call TRBJ2-5; no clear D. The CDR3 length is 14 residues. Looked up from germline, CDR1 is SGHKS and CDR2 is YYEKEE (reference sequence). Trimming removed 4 bases at V and 1 base at J, with 11 bases between. CDR3 amino acids: CASSPQYLQETQYF. The CDR3 coding sequence is TGTGCCAGCAGCCCCCAGTACCTCCAAGAGACCCAGTACTTC.

Comment on this clonotype: A much larger clonotype is one base distant, so this may be a read error. This chain connects TRBV7-6 to TRBJ2-1; 14 bases are shared with TRBD2. Germline V gene data show CDR1 as SGHVS and CDR2 as FNYEAQ. The CDR3 contains 17 residues. CDR3 coding DNA: TGTGCCAGCAGCGGACAGACTAGCGGGAGGGCCCTCAATGAGCAGCTCTTC. Translating it yields CASSGQTSGRALNEQLF.

The chain couples TRBV6-1 to TRBJ2-2; maybe TRBD2 (6 bases). Germline V gene lookup returns CDR1 MNHNS and CDR2 SASEGT. CDR3 length: 16 residues. V was trimmed by 8 bases and J by 0 bases, leaving 16 bases between them. DNA of the CDR3: TGTGCCAGCTCGCGGACGGGACTCGCGAACACCGGGGAGCTGTTTTTT. Translation: CASSRTGLANTGELFF.

A remark on this clonotype: A much larger clone is a single base away; this may be a read error. The chain is built from TRBV27 and TRBJ2-1, with D perhaps matching TRBD1 (6 bases). Per the germline V gene, CDR1 is MNHEY and CDR2 is SMNVEV (reference sequence). V was pared by 10 bases and J by 9 bases, with 16 bases between. The CDR3 has 12 residues. Here the CDR3 reads CATVTGFREQFF. The CDR3, as DNA: TGTGCCACCGTTACAGGGTTTCGTGAGCAGTTCTTC.

The V and J genes are TRBV7-3 and TRBJ2-7; 7 bases agree with TRBD1. CDR3 length: 15 residues. CDR1 is SGHTA, CDR2 FQGTGA, per germline. V lost 5 bases, J lost 6 bases, and 13 bases stayed unmatched. In nucleotides, the CDR3 is TGTGCCAGCAGCCTCCAGGGGGTTGTTGGTGCCGAGCAGTACTTC. Its protein is CASSLQGVVGAEQYF. The whole variable domain, remainder taken from reference TRBV7-3 and TRBJ2-7, is GAGVSQTPSNKVTEKGKYVELRCDPISGHTALYWYRQSLGQGPEFLIYFQGTGAADDSGLPNDRFFAVRPEGSVSTLKIQRTERGDSAVYLCASSLQGVVGAEQYFGPGTRLTVT.

The CDR3 is CASSEAWREGSSGANVLTF. The DNA of the CDR3 is TGTGCCAGCAGTGAAGCGTGGCGGGAGGGGAGTTCTGGGGCCAACGTCCTGACTTTC. The chain recombines TRBV6-1 with TRBJ2-6; 9 nucleotides line up with TRBD2. V was pared by 0 bases and J by 1 base, with 7 bases of the junction left unmatched. CDR1 MNHNS and CDR2 SASEGT come from the germline V gene. The CDR3 totals 19 residues.

This clonotype has only a few counts. CDR3 bases: TGTGCCACCAGTGCACACAACACTGAAGCTTTCTTT. Amino acids: CATSAHNTEAFF. The rearrangement joins TRBV24-1 to TRBJ1-1, with no clear D. Deletions cut 5 bases from V and 2 bases from J, with 5 bases between. Germline CDR1 and CDR2: KGHDR and SFDVKD. This CDR3 region has 12 residues.

The CDR3: CASSLLAGGAYNEQFF. Here the CDR3 DNA reads TGTGCCAGCAGCTTACTAGCGGGAGGAGCCTACAATGAGCAGTTCTTC. The chain recombines TRBV7-9 with TRBJ2-1, with 11 bases fitting TRBD2. V shed 2 bases, J shed 2 bases, and the junction held 2 bases outside the gene matches. The germline CDR1 and CDR2 sequences are SEHNR and FQNEAQ (reference sequence). CDR3 size: 16 residues. Full variable domain (remainder filled in from reference TRBV7-9 and TRBJ2-1): DTGVSQNPRHKITKRGQNVTFRCDPISEHNRLYWYRQTLGQGPEFLTYFQNEAQLEKSRLLSDRFSAERPKGSFSTLEIQRTEQGDSAMYLCASSLLAGGAYNEQFFGPGTRLTVL.

J is TRBJ2-3 and V is TRBV24-1; 9 bases agree with TRBD1. Germline CDR1 KGHDR, CDR2 SFDVKD. This CDR3 contains 16 residues. V lost 4 bases, J lost 7 bases, and 11 bases stayed unmatched. The DNA of the CDR3 is TGTGCCACCAGTGACTGGACAGGGGAGGTCACGAATACGCAGTATTTT. This sequence encodes CATSDWTGEVTNTQYF.

The gene calls are TRBV4-1 and TRBJ2-7; D remains unclear. Germline V gives CDR1 MGHRA, CDR2 YSYEKL. Trimming cost V 0 bases and J 2 bases, with 8 bases left between them. The CDR3 extends over 14 amino acids. CDR3 loop: CASSQDLGAYEQYF. In DNA form, the CDR3 reads TGCGCCAGCAGCCAAGATCTTGGGGCCTACGAGCAGTACTTC.

This clonotype has ten or more counts. The DNA for the CDR3 is TGTGCCAGCAGCTTACCCCAGGGTGGGGGGAACACTGAAGCTTTCTTT. Translating it yields CASSLPQGGGNTEAFF. This rearrangement joins TRBV11-2 to TRBJ1-1, with D perhaps matching TRBD1 (5 bases). This CDR3 contains 16 residues. V was pared by 2 bases and J by 1 base, with 14 bases between. The germline V gene has CDR1 SGHAT and CDR2 FQNNGV.

The chain's CDR3 is CSAGQGETGELFF. Here the CDR3 DNA reads TGCAGCGCAGGACAGGGGGAAACCGGGGAGCTGTTTTTT. This sequence joins TRBV29-1 and TRBJ2-2; 10 bases align to TRBD1. Germline V gene sequence: CDR1 SQVTM, CDR2 ANQGSEA. The J segment lost 5 bases and the V segment lost 7 bases, leaving 4 bases of the junction unmatched. The CDR3 covers 13 residues.

This clonotype turned up a few times. The chain carries TRBV3-1 and TRBJ1-4; D remains unclear. The germline V gene has CDR1 LGHDT and CDR2 YNNKEL (reference sequence). Trimming cost V 0 bases and J 3 bases, with 8 bases left between them. The CDR3 length is 15 residues. The CDR3 loop is CASSQDTLPNEKLFF. CDR3 DNA: TGTGCCAGCAGCCAAGATACCCTGCCTAATGAAAAACTGTTTTTT.

Here the CDR3 reads CASSRGTVSNQPQHF. In nucleotides, the CDR3 is TGTGCCAGCAGCAGAGGGACGGTTAGCAATCAGCCCCAGCATTTT. The gene calls are TRBV13 and TRBJ1-5, with D tentatively TRBD1 (5 bases). Germline values: CDR1 PRHDT, CDR2 FYEKMQ (reference sequence). The CDR3 is 15 residues long. V lost 5 bases, J lost 0 bases, and 11 bases lay in between.

The chain combines TRBV18 with TRBJ2-1; a possible D gene is TRBD2 (6 bases). This CDR3 is built from 17 residues. The germline CDR1 and CDR2 sequences are KGHSH and LQKENI. V lost 1 base to trimming and J lost 5 bases, with 18 bases between them. The CDR3 DNA follows: TGTGCCAGCTCACCACGATCCGCGGGGCTTACGGACAATGAGCAGTTCTTC. As protein: CASSPRSAGLTDNEQFF. Looking up the rest from reference TRBV18 and TRBJ2-1 gives the full variable domain: NAGVMQNPRHLVRRRGQEARLRCSPMKGHSHVYWYRQLPEEGLKFMVYLQKENIIDESGMPKERFSAEFPKEGPSILRIQQVVRGDSAAYFCASSPRSAGLTDNEQFFGPGTRLTVL.

V usage is TRBV20-1 and J usage is TRBJ2-3, with a tentative D call TRBD1 (5 bases). This CDR3 region has 14 residues. Germline CDR1 is DFQATT and CDR2 is SNEGSKA (reference sequence). Trimming took off 6 bases at V and 0 bases at J, with 13 bases between the two ends. Here the CDR3 reads CSANRMSSTDTQYF. The CDR3 DNA follows: TGCAGTGCCAACAGGATGTCTAGCACAGATACGCAGTATTTT.

There are many counts of this clonotype. The gene calls are TRBV7-2 and TRBJ2-3, with D possibly TRBD2 on 5 matching bases. Germline V gene sequence: CDR1 SGHTA, CDR2 FQGNSA. V lost 2 bases and J 4 bases, leaving 16 bases between the germline ends. The CDR3 has 16 amino acids. The chain's CDR3 is CASSLSKGPGSDTQYF. CDR3 DNA sequence: TGTGCCAGCAGCTTAAGCAAAGGACCGGGGTCAGATACGCAGTATTTT.

This clonotype was picked up many times. V usage is TRBV12-3 or TRBV12-4 and J usage is TRBJ1-1, with a tentative D call TRBD1 (6 bases). V gave up 1 base and J gave up 4 bases, with 13 bases separating them. The CDR3 is 15 residues long. The CDR3: CASSLVKGDRTEAFF. The CDR3 DNA is TGTGCCAGCAGTTTAGTTAAGGGGGACCGCACTGAAGCTTTCTTT.